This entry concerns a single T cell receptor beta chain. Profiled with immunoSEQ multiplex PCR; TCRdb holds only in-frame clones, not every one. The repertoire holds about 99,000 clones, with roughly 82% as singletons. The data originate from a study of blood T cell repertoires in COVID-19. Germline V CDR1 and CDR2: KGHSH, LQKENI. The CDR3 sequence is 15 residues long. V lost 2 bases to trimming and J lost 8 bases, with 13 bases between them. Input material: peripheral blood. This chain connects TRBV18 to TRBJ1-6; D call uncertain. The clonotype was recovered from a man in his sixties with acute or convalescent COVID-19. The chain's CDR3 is CASSPMGRVDSPLHF. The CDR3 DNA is TGTGCCAGCTCACCAATGGGGAGGGTAGATTCACCCCTCCACTTT.